Below are 5 T cell receptor beta chains sequenced from a single sample in a study of chemoradiotherapy in HPV16-positive cancers. The protocol was immunoSEQ multiplex PCR, while the TCRdb copy is restricted to in-frame clones and leaves out a portion. The sample lists about 15,000 clones, about three quarters occurring once. The sequences come from tumor tissue, collected from a patient who underwent chemoradiotherapy. The receptors come from a human donor with HPV-associated anogenital cancer.

In this sample, this clone turned up a few times. V is TRBV6-4 and J is TRBJ2-3; perhaps TRBD2 as D (5 bases). Germline CDR1 is MRHNA and CDR2 is SNTAGT. Trimming took 0 bases from V and 3 from J, leaving 10 bases between them. This CDR3 spans 15 amino acids. The CDR3 sequence is CASSDSASGTDTQYF. CDR3 nucleotide sequence: TGTGCCAGCAGTGACTCGGCGAGCGGAACAGATACGCAGTATTTT.

The chain uses TRBV19 and TRBJ1-2; no reliable D call. The germline gives CDR1 LNHDA, CDR2 SQIVND (reference sequence). V was cut by 6 bases and J by 8 bases, with 10 bases left in between. The CDR3 length is 11 residues. The CDR3 DNA follows: TGTGCCAGTAGGGGGAGGAACGGCTACACCTTC. This sequence encodes CASRGRNGYTF.

This clone was detected a few times. Other DNA sequences in the same sample also yield this CDR3. This sequence joins TRBV6-5 and TRBJ2-5; perhaps TRBD2 as D (5 bases). This CDR3 is built from 10 residues. V was clipped by 8 bases and J by 4 bases, with 5 bases between them. Germline CDR1 and CDR2: MNHEY and SVGAGI. The CDR3 region is CASGRETQYF. The CDR3 DNA follows: TGTGCCAGCGGGAGAGAGACCCAGTACTTC.

This clone appeared a single time. The V and J genes are TRBV5-4 and TRBJ2-5; 8 positions agree with TRBD2. V gave up 4 bases and J gave up 5 bases; unmatched junction bases: 16. The CDR3 totals 17 residues. Looked up from germline, CDR1 is SGHNT and CDR2 is YYREEE (reference sequence). The chain's CDR3 is CASSPSGGGLRGETQYF. Here the CDR3 DNA reads TGTGCCAGCAGCCCCTCGGGGGGGGGTTTGAGGGGGGAGACCCAGTACTTC.

The CDR3 DNA follows: TGTGCCAGCAGCTTGGGCAGGGGAGGGGTGGGGTACTTC. Translated: CASSLGRGGVGYF. V is TRBV5-4 and J is TRBJ2-7, with D perhaps matching TRBD2 (7 bases). CDR1 SGHNT and CDR2 YYREEE come from the germline V gene (reference sequence). The V gene lost 0 bases and the J gene lost 12 bases, with 16 bases spanning the gap. This CDR3 comprises 13 residues.